This TCR beta chain was identified in a study of T-cell memory formation after mild COVID-19. This clonotype was picked up a small number of times. TCR alpha and TCR beta cDNA libraries carrying sample barcodes and UMIs were produced by 5'RACE using constant-segment primers. TCRdb fed the 5' RACE reads into MiXCR, producing one record per CDR3 protein. The sample consists of some 210,000 distinct CDR3 sequences, more than 9% of them appearing once. The length of the CDR3 is 12 residues. The V gene's germline CDR1 is SQVTM and CDR2 ANQGSEA. V shed 7 bases and J shed 1 base, with 7 bases lying between them.

The material sequenced was PBMCs or a T cell subset sorted from them (not recorded which). The chain couples TRBV29-1 to TRBJ2-2; no definite D call. This TCR was sampled from a young man who had mild COVID-19 (a few samples of this study predate the infection). Cell type and time point are not known. DNA of the CDR3: TGCAGCGCTTCACGGAACACCGGGGAGCTGTTTTTT. Translation gives CSASRNTGELFF.